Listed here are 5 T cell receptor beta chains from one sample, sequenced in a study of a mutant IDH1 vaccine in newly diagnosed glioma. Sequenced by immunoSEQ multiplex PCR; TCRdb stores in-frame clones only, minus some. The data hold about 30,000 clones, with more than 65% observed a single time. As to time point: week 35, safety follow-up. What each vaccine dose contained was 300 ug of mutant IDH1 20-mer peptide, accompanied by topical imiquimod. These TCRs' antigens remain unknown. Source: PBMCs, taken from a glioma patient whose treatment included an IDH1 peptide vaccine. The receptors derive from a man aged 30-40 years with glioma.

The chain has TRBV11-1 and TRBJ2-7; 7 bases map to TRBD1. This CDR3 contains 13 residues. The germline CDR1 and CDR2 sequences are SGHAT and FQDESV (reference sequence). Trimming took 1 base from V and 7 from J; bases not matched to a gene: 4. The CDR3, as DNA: TGTGCCAGCAGCTTAGTTGGGACAGATGAGCAGTACTTC. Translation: CASSLVGTDEQYF.

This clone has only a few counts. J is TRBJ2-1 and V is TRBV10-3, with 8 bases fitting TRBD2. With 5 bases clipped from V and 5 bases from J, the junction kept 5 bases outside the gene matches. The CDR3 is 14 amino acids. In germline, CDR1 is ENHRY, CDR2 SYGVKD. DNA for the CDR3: TGTGCCATCAGTTTAGCGGGACCCCACAATGAGCAGTTCTTC. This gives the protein CAISLAGPHNEQFF.

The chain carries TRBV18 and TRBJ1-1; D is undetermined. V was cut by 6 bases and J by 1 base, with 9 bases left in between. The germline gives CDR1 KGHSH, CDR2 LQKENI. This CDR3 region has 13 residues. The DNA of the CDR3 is TGTGCCAGCTCCCACGACTGGAACACTGAAGCTTTCTTT. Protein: CASSHDWNTEAFF.

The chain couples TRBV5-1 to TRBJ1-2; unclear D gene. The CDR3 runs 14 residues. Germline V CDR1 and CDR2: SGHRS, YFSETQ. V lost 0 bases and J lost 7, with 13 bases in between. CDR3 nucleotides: TGCGCCAGCAGCTTGGATACGGGTTATTCTGGCTACACCTTC. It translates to CASSLDTGYSGYTF.

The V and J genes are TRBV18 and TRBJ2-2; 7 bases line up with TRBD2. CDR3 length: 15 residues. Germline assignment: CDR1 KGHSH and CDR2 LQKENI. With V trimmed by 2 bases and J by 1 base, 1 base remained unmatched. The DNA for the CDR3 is TGTGCCAGCTCACCAACGGGAGGGAACACCGGGGAGCTGTTTTTT. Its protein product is CASSPTGGNTGELFF.